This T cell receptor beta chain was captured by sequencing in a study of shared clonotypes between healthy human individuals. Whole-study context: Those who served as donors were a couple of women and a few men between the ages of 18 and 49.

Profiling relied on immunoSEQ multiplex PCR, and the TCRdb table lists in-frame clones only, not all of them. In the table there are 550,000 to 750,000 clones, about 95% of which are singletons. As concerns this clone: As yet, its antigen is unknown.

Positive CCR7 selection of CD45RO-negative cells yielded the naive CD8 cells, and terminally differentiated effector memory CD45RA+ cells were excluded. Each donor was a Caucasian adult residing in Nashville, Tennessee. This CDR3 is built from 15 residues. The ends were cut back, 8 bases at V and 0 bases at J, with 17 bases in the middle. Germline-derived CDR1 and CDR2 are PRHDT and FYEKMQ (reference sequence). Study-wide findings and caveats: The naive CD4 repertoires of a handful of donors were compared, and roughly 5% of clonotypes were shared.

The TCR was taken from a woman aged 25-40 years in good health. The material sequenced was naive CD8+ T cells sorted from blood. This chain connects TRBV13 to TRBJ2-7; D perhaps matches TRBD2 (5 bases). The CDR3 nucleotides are TGTGCCAGCTCCGAGGGCCAGTCGAGCTCCTACGAGCAGTACTTC. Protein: CASSEGQSSSYEQYF.